This entry concerns a single T cell receptor beta chain. 60 Vbeta and 13 Jbeta primers were used in PCR. Profiling relied on immunoSEQ multiplex PCR, and the TCRdb table lists in-frame clones only, not all of them. This sample has about 200,000 clones, with roughly three quarters found just once. The CDR3 length is 17 residues. The V gene end was trimmed by 4 bases and the J gene end by 11 bases; junction bases not matched to a gene: 14. Germline V gives CDR1 SGHTA, CDR2 FQGNSA. The data were taken from a study of cytomegalovirus exposure and HLA in healthy donors. This TCR came from a male donor in good health and CMV-seropositive. This rearrangement joins TRBV7-2 to TRBJ1-6; TRBD1 matches 10 bases. Sequenced: PBMCs. CDR3 protein: CASSSAGTGAPTPPLHF. CDR3 in DNA: TGTGCCAGCAGCTCCGCCGGGACAGGGGCACCTACCCCACCCCTCCACTTT.